This T cell receptor (beta chain) was retrieved from a study of regulatory T cells in long-lasting Graves disease. Study-wide points: The sample size was small, and this may have reduced accuracy. For persistent Graves' patients, TCR diversity was lower than for newly diagnosed ones.

Many counts were recorded for this clonotype. Its antigen is currently unknown. The sample's time point: newly diagnosed GD, antithyroid drugs for less than 3 months. PBMCs were the source of the RNA used for TCR sequencing. Arm-PCR with iRepertoire HTBI primers amplified the CDR3 regions for these TCR beta libraries. One entry per CDR3 protein results from TCRdb running MiXCR on the multiplex PCR reads. This sample has more than 350,000 distinct CDR3 sequences; 15% occur once, and the top ten carry over 15%. The data were also submitted as part of a second study, on T cells in Graves' hyperthyroidism and ophthalmopathy. From that second work: The HTBI primer set served for first-round RT-PCR of the TCR CDR3.

Sequences were derived from peripheral blood mononuclear cells (PBMCs), sampled at new diagnosis, from a patient treated with antithyroid drugs. This sequence originates from a young woman with Graves disease.

The CDR3 region is CASSQGTGPGQPQHF. DNA of the CDR3: TGTGCCAGCAGCCAGGGGACAGGTCCAGGACAGCCCCAGCATTTT. The chain employs TRBV3-1 and TRBJ1-5; TRBD1 aligns across 8 bases. Looked up from germline, CDR1 is LGHDT and CDR2 is YNNKEL (reference sequence). CDR3 length equals 15 residues. The ends lost 3 bases at V and 7 bases at J; junction bases unmatched: 8.